This T cell receptor (beta chain) was documented in a study of neurological immune-mediated disorders. J lost 2 bases, V lost 5 bases, and 12 bases had no gene match. The CDR3 has 18 amino acids. The germline gives CDR1 SGHTA, CDR2 FQGNSA. Study-level findings and limits: Neither clinical nor MRI features were found to be associated with the multiple sclerosis repertoire cluster.

This clonotype appeared many times. Its antigen is as yet unknown. Each CDR3 protein is one row after TCRdb ran MiXCR on the 5' RACE reads. The data show about 80,000 distinct CDR3 sequences, 5% to 6% seen once. The chain carries TRBV7-2 and TRBJ2-6, with TRBD1 identical over 7 bases. Sequences were obtained from PBMCs. This clonotype was sampled from a woman younger than 45 with multiple sclerosis. This CDR3 reads CASSLPDRVVAGANVLTF. CDR3 nucleotide sequence: TGTGCCAGCAGCCTTCCCGACAGGGTGGTGGCTGGGGCCAACGTCCTGACTTTC.